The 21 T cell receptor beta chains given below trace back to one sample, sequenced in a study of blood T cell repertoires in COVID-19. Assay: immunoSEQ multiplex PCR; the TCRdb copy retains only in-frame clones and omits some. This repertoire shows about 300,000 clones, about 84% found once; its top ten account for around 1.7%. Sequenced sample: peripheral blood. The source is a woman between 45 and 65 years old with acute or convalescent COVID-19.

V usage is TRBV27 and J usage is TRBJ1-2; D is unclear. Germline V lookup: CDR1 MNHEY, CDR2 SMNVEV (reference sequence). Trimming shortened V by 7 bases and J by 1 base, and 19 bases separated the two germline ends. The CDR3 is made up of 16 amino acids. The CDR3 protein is CASNSLGGNDNYGYTF. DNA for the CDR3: TGTGCCAGCAATTCATTGGGAGGAAATGATAACTATGGCTACACCTTC.

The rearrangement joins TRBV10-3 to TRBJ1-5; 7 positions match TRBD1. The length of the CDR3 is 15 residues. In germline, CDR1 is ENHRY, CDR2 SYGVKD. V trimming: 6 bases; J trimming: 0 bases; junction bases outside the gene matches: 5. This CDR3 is CAIRGGQNSNQPQHF. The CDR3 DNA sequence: TGTGCCATCAGGGGGGGACAGAATAGCAATCAGCCCCAGCATTTT.

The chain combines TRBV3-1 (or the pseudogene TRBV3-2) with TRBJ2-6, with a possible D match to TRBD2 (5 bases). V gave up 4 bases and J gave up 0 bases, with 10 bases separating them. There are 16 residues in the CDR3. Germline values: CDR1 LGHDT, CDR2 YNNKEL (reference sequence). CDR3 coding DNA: TGTGCCAGCAGCCGGGTTGGAGGCTCTGGGGCCAACGTCCTGACTTTC. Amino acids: CASSRVGGSGANVLTF.

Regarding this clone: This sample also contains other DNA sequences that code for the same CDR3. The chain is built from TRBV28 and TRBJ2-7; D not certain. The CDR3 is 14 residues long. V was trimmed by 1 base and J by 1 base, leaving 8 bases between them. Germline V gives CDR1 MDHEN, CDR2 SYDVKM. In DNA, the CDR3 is TGTGCCAGCAGTTTATCTAGGAGATCCTACGAGCAGTACTTC. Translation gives CASSLSRRSYEQYF. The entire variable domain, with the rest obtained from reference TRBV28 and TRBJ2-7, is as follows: DVKVTQSSRYLVKRTGEKVFLECVQDMDHENMFWYRQDPGLGLRLIYFSYDVKMKEKGDIPEGYSVSREKKERFSLILESASTNQTSMYLCASSLSRRSYEQYFGPGTRLTVT.

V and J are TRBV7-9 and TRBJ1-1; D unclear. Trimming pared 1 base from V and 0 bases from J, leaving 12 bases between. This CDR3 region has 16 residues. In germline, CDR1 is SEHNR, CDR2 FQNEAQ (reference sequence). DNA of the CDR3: TGTGCCAGCAGCTTAGTTGGCACCTCGATGAACACTGAAGCTTTCTTT. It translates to CASSLVGTSMNTEAFF. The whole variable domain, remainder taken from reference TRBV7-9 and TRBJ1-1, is DTGVSQNPRHKITKRGQNVTFRCDPISEHNRLYWYRQTLGQGPEFLTYFQNEAQLEKSRLLSDRFSAERPKGSFSTLEIQRTEQGDSAMYLCASSLVGTSMNTEAFFGQGTRLTVV.

This CDR3 is CASSPTGAASPLHF. The CDR3 nucleotides are TGTGCCAGCAGCCCTACAGGGGCCGCTTCACCCCTCCACTTT. The chain recombines TRBV7-9 with TRBJ1-6, with 7 positions matching TRBD1. The length of the CDR3 is 14 residues. From germline, CDR1 is SEHNR and CDR2 FQNEAQ (reference sequence). Trimming at V came to 5 bases and at J to 9 bases, leaving 7 bases not matched to a gene.

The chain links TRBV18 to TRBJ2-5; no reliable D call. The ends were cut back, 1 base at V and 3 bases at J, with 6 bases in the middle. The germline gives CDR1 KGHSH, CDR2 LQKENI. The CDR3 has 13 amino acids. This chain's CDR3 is CASSPQQKETQYF. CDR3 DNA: TGTGCCAGCTCACCACAACAGAAAGAGACCCAGTACTTC.

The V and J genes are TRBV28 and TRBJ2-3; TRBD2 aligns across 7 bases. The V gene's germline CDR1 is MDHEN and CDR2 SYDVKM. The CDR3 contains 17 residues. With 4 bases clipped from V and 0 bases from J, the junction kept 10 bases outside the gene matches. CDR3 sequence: CASSSGGLVVSTDTQYF. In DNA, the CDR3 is TGTGCCAGCAGTTCGGGAGGACTAGTGGTTAGCACAGATACGCAGTATTTT.

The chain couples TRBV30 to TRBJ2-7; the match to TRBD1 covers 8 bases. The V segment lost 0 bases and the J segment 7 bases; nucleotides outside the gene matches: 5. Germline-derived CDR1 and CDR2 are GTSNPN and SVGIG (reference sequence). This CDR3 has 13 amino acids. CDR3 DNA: TGTGCCTGGAGTGTCAGGGGGCTCGGAGAGCAGTACTTC. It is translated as CAWSVRGLGEQYF.

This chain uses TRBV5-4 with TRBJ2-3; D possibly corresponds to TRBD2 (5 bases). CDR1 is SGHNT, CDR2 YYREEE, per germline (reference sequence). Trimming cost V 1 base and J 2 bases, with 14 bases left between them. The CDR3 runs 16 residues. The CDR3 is CASSLRVSGTTDTQYF. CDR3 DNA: TGTGCCAGCAGCTTGAGGGTGAGCGGAACCACAGATACGCAGTATTTT. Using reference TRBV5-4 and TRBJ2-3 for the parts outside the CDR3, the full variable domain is ETGVTQSPTHLIKTRGQQVTLRCSSQSGHNTVSWYQQALGQGPQFIFQYYREEENGRGNFPPRFSGLQFPNYSSELNVNALELDDSALYLCASSLRVSGTTDTQYFGPGTRLTVL.

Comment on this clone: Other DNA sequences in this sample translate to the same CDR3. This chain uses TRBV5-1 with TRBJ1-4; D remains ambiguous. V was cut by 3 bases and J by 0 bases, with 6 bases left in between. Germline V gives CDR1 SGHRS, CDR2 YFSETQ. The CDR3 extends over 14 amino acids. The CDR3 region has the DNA TGCGCCAGCAGCTATAGTGCAACTAATGAAAAACTGTTTTTT. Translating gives CASSYSATNEKLFF.

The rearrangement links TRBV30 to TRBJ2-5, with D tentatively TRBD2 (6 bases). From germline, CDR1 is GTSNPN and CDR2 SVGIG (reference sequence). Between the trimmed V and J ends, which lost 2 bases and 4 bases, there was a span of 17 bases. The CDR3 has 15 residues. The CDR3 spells CAWSTLGAAGETQYF. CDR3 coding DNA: TGTGCCTGGAGTACTTTAGGGGCAGCGGGAGAGACCCAGTACTTC.

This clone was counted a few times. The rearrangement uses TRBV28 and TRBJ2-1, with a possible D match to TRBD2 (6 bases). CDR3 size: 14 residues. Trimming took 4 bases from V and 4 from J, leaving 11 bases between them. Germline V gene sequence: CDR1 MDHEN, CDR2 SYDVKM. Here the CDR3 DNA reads TGTGCCAGCAGTTCGGGAGTGCGTTACAATGAGCAGTTCTTC. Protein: CASSSGVRYNEQFF.

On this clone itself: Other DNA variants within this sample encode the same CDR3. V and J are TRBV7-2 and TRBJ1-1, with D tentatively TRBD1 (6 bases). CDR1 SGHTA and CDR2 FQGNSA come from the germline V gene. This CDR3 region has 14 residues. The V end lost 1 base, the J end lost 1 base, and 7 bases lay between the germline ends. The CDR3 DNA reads TGTGCCAGCAGCTTAGGCAGGGGGAACACTGAAGCTTTCTTT. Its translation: CASSLGRGNTEAFF.

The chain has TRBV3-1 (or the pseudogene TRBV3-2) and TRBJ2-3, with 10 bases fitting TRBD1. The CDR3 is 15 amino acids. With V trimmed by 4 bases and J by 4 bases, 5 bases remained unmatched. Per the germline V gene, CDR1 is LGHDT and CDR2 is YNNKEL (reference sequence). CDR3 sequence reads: CASSPTGTGADTQYF. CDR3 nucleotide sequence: TGTGCCAGCAGCCCCACCGGGACAGGGGCAGATACGCAGTATTTT.

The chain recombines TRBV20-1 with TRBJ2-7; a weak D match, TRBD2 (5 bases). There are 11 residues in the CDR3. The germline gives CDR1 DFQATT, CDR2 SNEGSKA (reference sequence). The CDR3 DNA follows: TGCTCGCAGGCGGAGGCTTGGGAGCAGTACTTC. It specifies CSQAEAWEQYF.

DNA for the CDR3: TGTGCCAGCAGCTTAGAGCGGGAGCAGTACTTC. This sequence encodes CASSLEREQYF. The chain couples TRBV7-9 to TRBJ2-7; D perhaps matches TRBD2 (5 bases). CDR1 SEHNR and CDR2 FQNEAQ come from the germline V gene (reference sequence). The CDR3 extends over 11 amino acids. V lost 1 base and J 7 bases, leaving 5 bases between the germline ends.

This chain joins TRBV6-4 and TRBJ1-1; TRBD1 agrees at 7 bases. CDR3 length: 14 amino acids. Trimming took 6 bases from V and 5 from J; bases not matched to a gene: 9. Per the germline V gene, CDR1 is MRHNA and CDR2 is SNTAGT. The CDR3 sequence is CASRRQGGGTEAFF. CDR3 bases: TGTGCCAGCAGAAGACAGGGTGGGGGGACTGAAGCTTTCTTT.

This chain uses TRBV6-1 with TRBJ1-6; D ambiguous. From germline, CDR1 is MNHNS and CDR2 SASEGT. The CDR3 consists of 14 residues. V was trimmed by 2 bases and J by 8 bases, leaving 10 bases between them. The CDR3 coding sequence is TGTGCCAGCAGTGAACTGACACTGTATTCACCCCTCCACTTT. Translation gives CASSELTLYSPLHF.

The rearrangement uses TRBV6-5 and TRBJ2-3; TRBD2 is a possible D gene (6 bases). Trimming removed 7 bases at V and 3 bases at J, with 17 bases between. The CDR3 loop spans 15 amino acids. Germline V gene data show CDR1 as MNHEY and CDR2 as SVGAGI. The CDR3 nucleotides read TGTGCCAGCACCGACGCGGGACTGGGTACAGATACGCAGTATTTT. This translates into CASTDAGLGTDTQYF.

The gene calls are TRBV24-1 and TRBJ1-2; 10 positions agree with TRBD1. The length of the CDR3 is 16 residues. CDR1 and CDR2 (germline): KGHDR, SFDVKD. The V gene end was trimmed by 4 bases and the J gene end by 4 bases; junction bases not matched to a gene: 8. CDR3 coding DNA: TGTGCCACCAGTGACGCTAGACAGGGGGCGGGCTATGGCTACACCTTC. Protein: CATSDARQGAGYGYTF.